The 5 T cell receptor beta chains presented below share a single source sample, sequenced in a study of T cells after yellow fever vaccination. TCRdb processed the 5' RACE reads anew with MiXCR; each CDR3 protein has one entry. Of about 320,000 distinct CDR3 sequences in the sample, roughly 10% were seen once. The source was CD4+ T cells sorted from PBMCs, collected 45 days after the yellow fever booster vaccination. These receptors were taken from a man between 18 and 29 years old who received the YFV17D yellow fever vaccine.

This clonotype showed up just a few times. The chain couples TRBV4-3 to TRBJ1-2; TRBD1 matches 7 bases. This CDR3 has 14 residues. Germline CDR1 reads LGHNA; CDR2 reads YSLEER. The V and J ends lost 4 bases and 5 bases, in that order; junction bases with no gene match: 7. The CDR3 bases are TGCGCCAGCAGCCCCCCGGGACAGAGATATGGCTACACCTTC. It encodes CASSPPGQRYGYTF.

The rearrangement joins TRBV20-1 to TRBJ2-3; 10 bases are a match to TRBD2. This CDR3 is 15 amino acids long. V dropped 6 bases and J dropped 6; count of bases not matched to a gene: 12. Germline lookup yields CDR1 DFQATT and CDR2 SNEGSKA (reference sequence). CDR3 region: CSAPRLAGHSDTQYF. The CDR3 DNA follows: TGCAGTGCACCGAGACTAGCGGGCCACTCCGATACGCAGTATTTT.

This clonotype occurred a few times. The CDR3 protein is CASRRVGTFEQFF. CDR3 coding DNA: TGTGCCAGTAGGAGGGTGGGAACTTTTGAGCAGTTCTTC. This sequence joins TRBV19 and TRBJ2-1, with D perhaps matching TRBD2 (5 bases). Deletions cut 6 bases from V and 9 bases from J, with 15 bases between. CDR3 length equals 13 residues. Germline loops: CDR1 LNHDA, CDR2 SQIVND (reference sequence).

This clonotype was recorded a few times. The chain carries TRBV25-1 and TRBJ2-1; TRBD1 agrees at 7 bases. Germline V gives CDR1 MGHDK, CDR2 SYGVNS. The V gene end was trimmed by 3 bases and the J gene end by 10 bases; junction bases not matched to a gene: 6. CDR3 length equals 13 residues. The CDR3 nucleotides are TGTGCCAGCAGTGATAGGACAGGTCGCGAGCAGTTCTTC. Translated: CASSDRTGREQFF.

The V gene is TRBV7-2, the J gene TRBJ2-7, with TRBD2 matching 10 bases. CDR3 size: 15 residues. CDR1 SGHTA and CDR2 FQGNSA come from the germline V gene. The junction had 4 bases not matched to a gene; V was cut back by 5 bases and J by 0 bases. This CDR3 is CASSPSGGSSYEQYV. CDR3 DNA: TGTGCCAGCAGCCCTAGCGGGGGAAGCTCCTACGAGCAGTACGTC.